A single sample gave rise to the 31 T cell receptor beta chains below, sequenced in a study of T cells in Graves' hyperthyroidism and ophthalmopathy. The CDR3 regions of TCR beta were amplified from RNA transcripts. HTBI primers were used for first-round RT-PCR of the TCR CDR3. TCRdb re-derived calls from the multiplex PCR reads in MiXCR, one entry per CDR3 protein. The table records around 420,000 distinct CDR3 sequences, about 13% of them present only once. Source material: blood. These receptors were collected from a woman between 18 and 29 years old with Graves' hyperthyroidism.

In this sample, this clonotype turned up many times. V usage is TRBV7-2 and J usage is TRBJ2-3, with D maybe TRBD1 (5 bases). The CDR3 length is 13 residues. V lost 8 bases to trimming and J lost 1 base, with 10 bases between them. Per the germline V gene, CDR1 is SGHTA and CDR2 is FQGNSA. Written as DNA, the CDR3 is TGTGCCAGCGCCAGGGTGGGCACAGATACGCAGTATTTT. This translates into CASARVGTDTQYF.

This clonotype was seen repeatedly, ten times or more. The chain uses TRBV5-5 and TRBJ1-1, with no clear D. Per the germline V gene, CDR1 is SGHKS and CDR2 is YYEKEE (reference sequence). The V end lost 4 bases, the J end lost 0 bases, and 16 bases lay between the germline ends. The CDR3 totals 16 residues. CDR3 in DNA: TGTGCCAGCAGCCCTCAGGCTGTGCCCATGAACACTGAAGCTTTCTTT. Amino acids: CASSPQAVPMNTEAFF.

This clonotype was counted ten times or more. CDR3 residues: CASRGGGAEEQFF. The CDR3 bases are TGTGCCAGCAGAGGGGGTGGGGCGGAGGAGCAGTTCTTC. The chain couples TRBV2 to TRBJ2-1; D might be TRBD1 (6 bases). V was clipped by 6 bases and J by 10 bases, with 16 bases between them. The germline V gene has CDR1 SNHLY and CDR2 FYNNEI. The CDR3 covers 13 residues.

This clonotype came up a few times. The rearrangement joins TRBV15 to TRBJ2-1, with D possibly TRBD2 on 6 matching bases. V dropped 0 bases and J dropped 5 bases, with 23 bases sitting between them. The CDR3 loop spans 19 amino acids. Germline V CDR1 and CDR2: LNHNV, YYDKDF (reference sequence). The chain's CDR3 is CATSREGFRTTDRDNEQFF. The CDR3 DNA sequence: TGTGCCACCAGCAGAGAGGGTTTCAGGACTACCGATCGTGACAATGAGCAGTTCTTC.

V and J are TRBV27 and TRBJ2-7; 9 positions agree with TRBD1. V shed 3 bases and J 5 bases; nucleotides not matched to a gene: 11. The CDR3 sequence is 16 residues long. CDR1 and CDR2 from the germline V gene are MNHEY and SMNVEV (reference sequence). CDR3 protein: CASSLYRGQGVDEQYF. The CDR3 DNA sequence: TGTGCCAGCAGTTTGTATCGGGGACAGGGTGTCGACGAGCAGTACTTC.

At least ten counts were recorded for this clonotype. The chain has TRBV28 and TRBJ2-7, with TRBD1 identical over 11 bases. CDR3 length: 15 amino acids. The junction had 7 bases not matched to a gene; V was cut back by 5 bases and J by 4 bases. CDR1 MDHEN and CDR2 SYDVKM come from the germline V gene. Here the CDR3 reads CASSTRDRGGYEQYF. The CDR3 DNA follows: TGTGCCAGCAGTACACGGGACAGGGGGGGGTACGAGCAGTACTTC.

There are many counts of this clonotype. This chain connects TRBV7-9 to TRBJ2-3, with TRBD2 matching 11 bases. V was clipped by 4 bases and J by 3 bases; unmatched bases: 9. Germline CDR1 and CDR2: SEHNR and FQNEAQ (reference sequence). The CDR3 has 17 residues. CDR3 region: CASSSILAGDYTDTQYF. The CDR3 nucleotides are TGTGCCAGCAGCTCCATACTAGCGGGAGACTATACAGATACGCAGTATTTT.

This clonotype was seen repeatedly, ten times or more. The chain has TRBV30 and TRBJ2-1; D possibly corresponds to TRBD2 (6 bases). CDR1 is GTSNPN, CDR2 SVGIG, per germline (reference sequence). The CDR3 runs to 14 residues. The V end was cut by 3 bases, the J end by 3 bases, with 12 bases between. CDR3 in DNA: TGTGCCTGGAGACGGGACTTAAGCTACAATGAGCAGTTCTTC. It translates to CAWRRDLSYNEQFF.

This clonotype was recorded many times. The rearrangement links TRBV11-2 to TRBJ1-2; D is unclear. Germline lookup yields CDR1 SGHAT and CDR2 FQNNGV. CDR3 size: 12 residues. With 2 bases removed from V and 7 bases from J, the gap between germline ends came to 8 bases. Here the CDR3 reads CASSLLRGGYTF. The CDR3 nucleotides read TGTGCCAGCAGCTTATTACGAGGTGGCTACACCTTC.

This clonotype was observed a handful of times. V usage is TRBV18 and J usage is TRBJ2-1, with TRBD2 matching 8 bases. Germline V gives CDR1 KGHSH, CDR2 LQKENI. The J segment lost 8 bases and the V segment lost 5 bases, leaving 11 bases of the junction unmatched. The CDR3 contains 15 residues. CDR3 residues: CASSSLAGDIDEQFF. In DNA form, the CDR3 reads TGTGCCAGCTCATCTCTAGCGGGTGACATCGATGAGCAGTTCTTC.

This clonotype was seen more than once but under ten times. The chain carries TRBV30 and TRBJ2-7; 16 nucleotides agree with TRBD2. J gave up 7 bases and V 2 bases, and 5 bases lay outside the gene matches. This CDR3 has 15 amino acids. CDR1 GTSNPN and CDR2 SVGIG come from the germline V gene (reference sequence). CDR3 loop: CAWSLGLAGGGEQYF. The CDR3 DNA reads as TGTGCCTGGAGTTTGGGACTAGCGGGAGGGGGTGAGCAGTACTTC. The full variable domain, in which reference TRBV30 and TRBJ2-7 provide the parts outside the CDR3, is SQTIHQWPATLVQPVGSPLSLECTVEGTSNPNLYWYRQAAGRGLQLLFYSVGIGQISSEVPQNLSASRPQDRQFILSSKKLLLSDSGFYLCAWSLGLAGGGEQYFGPGTRLTVT.

This chain joins TRBV10-3 and TRBJ2-5; no definite D call. V shed 2 bases and J shed 2 bases, with 15 bases lying between them. Germline CDR1 and CDR2: ENHRY and SYGVKD. The CDR3 has 16 amino acids. The CDR3 spells CAISERLGGRQETQYF. CDR3 DNA: TGTGCCATCAGTGAGCGCCTCGGCGGAAGGCAAGAGACCCAGTACTTC.

The V and J genes are TRBV24-1 and TRBJ2-1; the D gene is possibly TRBD2 (6 bases). The germline V gene encodes CDR1 KGHDR and CDR2 SFDVKD. V was clipped by 3 bases and J by 2 bases, with 13 bases between them. The CDR3 is made up of 16 amino acids. The CDR3 coding sequence is TGTGCCACCAGTGATCCCCTTATAGCGGCCTACAATGAGCAGTTCTTC. It specifies CATSDPLIAAYNEQFF.

This sequence joins TRBV15 and TRBJ2-5; no reliable D call. The CDR3 totals 13 residues. CDR1 LNHNV and CDR2 YYDKDF come from the germline V gene (reference sequence). Trimming took 1 base from V and 4 from J, leaving 7 bases between them. Here the CDR3 reads CATSRASGETQYF. The CDR3 region has the DNA TGTGCCACCAGCAGAGCTTCAGGAGAGACCCAGTACTTC.

This clonotype was found many times. The chain employs TRBV12-3 or TRBV12-4 and TRBJ1-5; D remains unclear. The CDR3 spans 12 residues. The germline V and J ends were trimmed by 6 bases and 9 bases, with 12 bases remaining between them. CDR3 nucleotides: TGTGCCAGCAGCGTACGAATCGGGCCCCAGCATTTT. Translating it yields CASSVRIGPQHF.

The sample holds many counts of this clonotype. This sequence joins TRBV3-1 and TRBJ2-5; 7 bases fit TRBD1. V shed 5 bases and J 4 bases; nucleotides not matched to a gene: 7. Germline V CDR1 and CDR2: LGHDT, YNNKEL (reference sequence). The CDR3 has 14 residues. In DNA form, the CDR3 reads TGTGCCAGCAGCGCCCGACAGGGATCAGAGACCCAGTACTTC. It translates to CASSARQGSETQYF.

The V and J genes are TRBV19 and TRBJ2-6; 14 bases are a match to TRBD2. Germline CDR1 is LNHDA and CDR2 is SQIVND (reference sequence). This CDR3 comprises 20 residues. The J segment lost 3 bases and the V segment lost 9 bases, leaving 16 bases of the junction unmatched. The CDR3 bases are TGTGCCAGCCTAAACCAACCGGGACTAGCGGGAGTAAATGGGGCCAACGTCCTGACTTTC. Translating it yields CASLNQPGLAGVNGANVLTF.

This chain uses TRBV27 with TRBJ1-4, with TRBD1 matching 8 bases. CDR3 size: 14 residues. V lost 7 bases to trimming and J lost 8 bases; unmatched junction nucleotides: 9. Looked up from germline, CDR1 is MNHEY and CDR2 is SMNVEV (reference sequence). CDR3 DNA: TGTGCCAGCACCGCGGACAGGGAGTCCGAAAAACTGTTTTTT. Translating it yields CASTADRESEKLFF.

A word on this clonotype: A much bigger clone sits one base away, suggesting this may be a read error. The chain carries TRBV28 and TRBJ2-7, with D perhaps TRBD2 (6 bases). Trimming cost V 7 bases and J 7 bases, with 20 bases left between them. The CDR3 has 14 residues. Germline V gene sequence: CDR1 MDHEN, CDR2 SYDVKM. Here the CDR3 DNA reads TGTGCCAGCAATCTCCTAGCGCGGCTTGGGGAGCAGTACTTC. This codes for CASNLLARLGEQYF.

The gene calls are TRBV6-2 or TRBV6-3 and TRBJ2-3, with 9 positions matching TRBD2. The trim removed 5 bases at V and 5 bases at J, leaving 14 bases unmatched. Germline CDR1 is MNHEY and CDR2 is SVGEGT. The CDR3 extends over 17 amino acids. The CDR3 sequence: CASSPLAGMVGGDTQYF. The CDR3 bases are TGTGCCAGCAGTCCCCTAGCGGGGATGGTCGGCGGAGATACGCAGTATTTT.

V usage is TRBV18 and J usage is TRBJ2-1; D remains ambiguous. CDR3 size: 14 residues. The V end was cut by 0 bases, the J end by 6 bases, with 9 bases between. Per germline, CDR1 KGHSH and CDR2 LQKENI. The CDR3 protein is CASSPPTSTNEQFF. The CDR3 coding sequence is TGTGCCAGCTCACCACCCACGAGTACCAATGAGCAGTTCTTC.

The chain employs TRBV19 and TRBJ2-7, with TRBD2 matching over 8 bases. Germline CDR1 reads LNHDA; CDR2 reads SQIVND (reference sequence). The CDR3 consists of 15 residues. Germline trimming cut 2 bases from V and 3 bases from J; bases unmatched to any gene: 6. CDR3 sequence reads: CASSISGGQIYEQYF. CDR3 nucleotide sequence: TGTGCCAGTAGTATAAGCGGGGGACAAATCTACGAGCAGTACTTC.

The V call is TRBV4-2, the J call TRBJ2-5; D remains unclear. Trimming cost V 4 bases and J 7 bases, with 16 bases left between them. This CDR3 is built from 14 residues. CDR1 is LGHNA and CDR2 is YNFKEQ in the germline V gene. CDR3 amino acids: CASSLRRETGTQYF. The CDR3 bases are TGTGCCAGCAGCCTAAGACGAGAGACGGGGACCCAGTACTTC.

The V gene is TRBV9, the J gene TRBJ2-2, with D unclear. Germline CDR1 is SGDLS and CDR2 is YYNGEE. CDR3 length equals 12 residues. V was shortened by 0 bases and J by 7 bases, with 4 bases between the two germline ends. The CDR3 bases are TGTGCCAGCAGCGTAGCCGTCGGGGAGCTGTTTTTT. It encodes CASSVAVGELFF.

This clonotype has a count of ten or more. The chain has TRBV12-3 or TRBV12-4 and TRBJ1-1; D gene ambiguous. Trimming shortened V by 2 bases and J by 0 bases, and 13 bases separated the two germline ends. The CDR3 covers 16 residues. CDR3: CASSLPAEIMNTEAFF. The CDR3 DNA reads TGTGCCAGCAGTTTACCGGCAGAGATCATGAACACTGAAGCTTTCTTT.

Ten or more counts support this clonotype. The V and J genes are TRBV29-1 and TRBJ1-5; 9 bases match TRBD1. This CDR3 is 16 amino acids long. Germline CDR1 SQVTM, CDR2 ANQGSEA. V dropped 4 bases and J dropped 2; count of bases not matched to a gene: 9. The chain's CDR3 is CSVVGQGWDGNQPQHF. Here the CDR3 DNA reads TGCAGCGTTGTGGGACAGGGATGGGACGGCAATCAGCCCCAGCATTTT. The variable domain in full, with the rest retrieved from reference TRBV29-1 and TRBJ1-5, is SAVISQKPSRDICQRGTSLTIQCQVDSQVTMMFWYRQQPGQSLTLIATANQGSEATYESGFVIDKFPISRPNLTFSTLTVSNMSPEDSSIYLCSVVGQGWDGNQPQHFGDGTRLSIL.

The CDR3 sequence is CSARAGPEDYGYTF. CDR3 nucleotides: TGCAGTGCTAGAGCGGGGCCCGAGGACTATGGCTACACCTTC. V usage is TRBV20-1 and J usage is TRBJ1-2, with a weak D call TRBD1 (5 bases). Germline lookup yields CDR1 DFQATT and CDR2 SNEGSKA (reference sequence). With 1 base removed from V and 3 bases from J, the gap between germline ends came to 12 bases. CDR3 length: 14 amino acids.

This clonotype was seen a few times. The V and J genes are TRBV3-1 and TRBJ1-6; D may be TRBD1 (5 bases). Germline lookup yields CDR1 LGHDT and CDR2 YNNKEL (reference sequence). V dropped 1 base and J dropped 6 bases, with 10 bases sitting between them. There are 15 residues in the CDR3. In DNA form, the CDR3 reads TGTGCCAGCAGCCAAGGAACAGGCGTTAATTCACCCCTCCACTTT. Translating gives CASSQGTGVNSPLHF.

This clonotype was seen only a few times. V and J are TRBV20-1 and TRBJ1-2; D ambiguous. The CDR3 spans 13 residues. V was clipped by 6 bases and J by 5 bases, with 16 bases between them. CDR1 is DFQATT, CDR2 SNEGSKA, per germline (reference sequence). This CDR3 is CSAKLGSLYGYTF. CDR3 bases: TGCAGTGCCAAACTCGGGAGCCTGTATGGCTACACCTTC.

There are many counts of this clonotype. The rearrangement joins TRBV6-1 to TRBJ2-7; D not certain. V was pared by 1 base and J by 3 bases, with 10 bases between. The germline V gene has CDR1 MNHNS and CDR2 SASEGT. The CDR3 is made up of 14 amino acids. CDR3 amino acids: CASSEGRGSYEQYF. CDR3 bases: TGTGCCAGCAGTGAAGGGCGTGGTAGCTACGAGCAGTACTTC.

This clonotype was recorded many times. The chain carries TRBV7-2 and TRBJ1-2, with TRBD1 matching over 8 bases. This CDR3 has 15 residues. V shed 1 base and J 7 bases; nucleotides not matched to a gene: 8. CDR1 is SGHTA, CDR2 FQGNSA, per germline. The CDR3 reads CASSLVTDRVTGYTF. The CDR3 nucleotides read TGTGCCAGCAGCTTAGTCACGGACAGGGTTACTGGCTACACCTTC.